What follows describes a single T cell receptor beta chain. Antigen: not known. The CDR3 has 14 amino acids. V lost 0 bases, J lost 6 bases, and 6 bases stayed unmatched. The germline gives CDR1 SGDLS, CDR2 YYNGEE. The entry originates in a study of naive and memory T cell subsets. Both TRBC1 and TRBC2 were covered by a beta constant-region primer of two equimolar oligonucleotides. The ligated cDNA underwent four PCR rounds using SP2 and nested alpha and beta constant-region primers. Using its own MiXCR run on the UMI-ligation and nested PCR reads, TCRdb lists one record per CDR3 protein. In the table there are 98,000 or so distinct CDR3 sequences, approximately 14% of which are singletons. Findings and limits, study-wide: Activation and differentiation may alter RNA-based TCR counts. There was no ground truth to check naive and memory subset results. In CD4 and CD8 cells, diversity dropped from naive through EMRA. Possibly reflecting memory cells re-expressing CD45RA, a few larger clonotypes occurred in naive repertoires, especially CD8. In naive cells, over 90% of TCR sequences were seen only once.

This TCR was recovered from a human donor in good health. Source material: naive CD8+ T cells from blood. V is TRBV9 and J is TRBJ2-7, with 7 bases lining up with TRBD1. Written as DNA, the CDR3 is TGTGCCAGCAGCGTAGGGGACAGCTTCTCCGAGCAGTACTTC. Protein product: CASSVGDSFSEQYF.